This T cell receptor (beta chain) was recovered during a study of molecular identifiers for immune sequencing clone quantification. This clonotype appeared a few times. TCRdb called the PCR reads again in MiXCR, with one record for every CDR3 protein. Of under 650,000 distinct CDR3 sequences in the sample, about 20% are singletons; the top ten hold roughly 0.83%. The germline V gene has CDR1 SGDLS and CDR2 YYNGEE. The CDR3 has 15 amino acids. The V gene lost 3 bases and the J gene lost 4 bases, with 16 bases spanning the gap. The chain couples TRBV9 to TRBJ2-5; possibly TRBD1 or TRBD2 for D (6 bases each). Sequencing was done on a sample of naive CD8+ T cells from blood, with Jurkat cell RNA spiked in. Subset: FACS-sorted CD8+CD4-CCR7+CD45RA+ naive T cells. The sequence derives from a human donor in good health. Some libraries in this study had Jurkat cell RNA spiked in. The DNA of the CDR3 is TGTGCCAGCAGCGAGGGGGGCACGACAGTAGAGACCCAGTACTTC. Amino acids: CASSEGGTTVETQYF.